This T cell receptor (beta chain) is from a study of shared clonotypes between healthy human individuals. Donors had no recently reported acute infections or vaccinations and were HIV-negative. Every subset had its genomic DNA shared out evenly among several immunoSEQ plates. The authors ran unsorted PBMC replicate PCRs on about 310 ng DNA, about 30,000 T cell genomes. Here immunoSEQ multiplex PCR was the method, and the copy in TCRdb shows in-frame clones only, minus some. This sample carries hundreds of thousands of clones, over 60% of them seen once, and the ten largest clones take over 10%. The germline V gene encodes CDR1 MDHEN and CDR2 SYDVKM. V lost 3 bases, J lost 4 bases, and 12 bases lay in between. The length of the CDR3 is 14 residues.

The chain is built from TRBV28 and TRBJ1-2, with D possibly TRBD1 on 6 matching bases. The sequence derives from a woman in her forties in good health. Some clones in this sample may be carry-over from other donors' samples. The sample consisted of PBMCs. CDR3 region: CASSFGGRGYGYTF. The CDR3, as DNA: TGTGCCAGCAGTTTTGGGGGGCGCGGCTATGGCTACACCTTC.